This TCR beta chain originates from a study of T cell changes during pregnancy in multiple sclerosis. Measured with immunoSEQ multiplex PCR; TCRdb has only the in-frame clones, and not every one. The data show 70,000 to 100,000 clones, with 92% seen just once and over 1.5% held by the top ten. The CDR3 is 14 residues long. V was clipped by 0 bases and J by 7 bases, with 13 bases between them. The chain joins TRBV5-3 to TRBJ1-1; D possibly corresponds to TRBD1 (5 bases). TRBV5-3 carries the ORF label, with uncertain function. The sequencing used peripheral blood, collected in the first trimester of pregnancy. The TCR comes from a female donor with multiple sclerosis, enrolled in a pregnancy study. For the CDR3, the DNA is TGTGCCAGAAGCTTGGAACCAGGGTGCGGTGAAGCTTTCTTT. This translates into CARSLEPGCGEAFF.